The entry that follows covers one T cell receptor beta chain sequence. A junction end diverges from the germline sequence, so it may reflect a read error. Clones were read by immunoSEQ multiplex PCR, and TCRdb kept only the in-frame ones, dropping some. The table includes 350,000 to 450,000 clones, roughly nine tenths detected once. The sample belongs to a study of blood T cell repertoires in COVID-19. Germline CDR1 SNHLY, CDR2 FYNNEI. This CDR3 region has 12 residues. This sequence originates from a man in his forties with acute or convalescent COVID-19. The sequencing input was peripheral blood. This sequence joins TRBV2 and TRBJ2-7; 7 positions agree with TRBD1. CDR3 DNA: TGTGCCAGCAGTGAAGACAGGGGCCACCCCACCTTC. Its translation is CASSEDRGHPTF.